Shown below are 29 T cell receptor beta chains from a single sample sequenced in a study of T cells in Graves' hyperthyroidism and ophthalmopathy. Amplified TCR beta CDR3 regions derived from RNA transcripts. The TCR CDR3 first-round RT-PCR relied on the HTBI primer set. TCRdb reprocessed the multiplex PCR reads via MiXCR and lists one record per CDR3 protein. The table lists around 610,000 distinct CDR3 sequences, approximately 15% of them singletons, with 4.3% in the top ten. Sequencing was carried out using blood. Receptors originate from a woman aged 40 to 50 with Graves' ophthalmopathy.

This clonotype was seen ten or more times. The junction differs from germline at one of its ends, possibly a read error. The rearrangement joins TRBV2 to TRBJ2-7; 8 positions agree with TRBD2. The CDR3 runs 14 residues. CDR1 and CDR2 (germline): SNHLY, FYNNEI. The CDR3 is CASREAGARDEQYF. For the CDR3, the DNA is TGTGCCAGCAGGGAAGCGGGGGCGCGGGACGAGCAGTACTTC.

This clonotype has only a few counts. CDR3 DNA sequence: TGTGCCAGCAGTTACTCTTATTCGAACACTGAAGCTTTCTTT. Its protein is CASSYSYSNTEAFF. The V and J genes are TRBV6-5 and TRBJ1-1, with D uncertain. Looked up from germline, CDR1 is MNHEY and CDR2 is SVGAGI. Trimming took off 0 bases at V and 1 base at J, with 6 bases between the two ends. CDR3 length: 14 amino acids.

This clonotype was counted ten times or more. A clone one base away is much larger, so this may be a read error. The chain recombines TRBV27 with TRBJ1-1; D unresolved. Germline loops: CDR1 MNHEY, CDR2 SMNVEV (reference sequence). The CDR3 loop spans 13 amino acids. The CDR3 here is CACSLRRNTEAFF. CDR3 in DNA: TGTGCCTGCAGTTTACGGCGGAACACTGAAGCTTTCTTT.

This sequence joins TRBV3-1 and TRBJ2-5, with D tentatively TRBD2 (5 bases). The V gene's germline CDR1 is LGHDT and CDR2 YNNKEL (reference sequence). V lost 4 bases and J 4 bases, leaving 16 bases between the germline ends. The CDR3 length is 15 residues. CDR3 sequence reads: CASSLQWGGGETQYF. CDR3 DNA: TGTGCCAGCAGCCTCCAGTGGGGTGGAGGAGAGACCCAGTACTTC.

In this sample, this clonotype turned up many times. One junction end does not reproduce the germline sequence, and a read error may be involved. This chain uses TRBV7-7 with TRBJ2-5, with D perhaps matching TRBD2 (6 bases). CDR3 length: 16 amino acids. Germline V lookup: CDR1 SSHAT, CDR2 FNYEAQ (reference sequence). CDR3 loop: CASSSGMGGSRETQYF. DNA of the CDR3: TGTGCTAGCAGCTCGGGGATGGGGGGTTCTCGAGAGACCCAGTACTTC.

In this sample, this clonotype turned up many times. The V and J genes are TRBV6-5 and TRBJ1-2, with D maybe TRBD1 (5 bases). The CDR3 spans 15 residues. Per the germline V gene, CDR1 is MNHEY and CDR2 is SVGAGI. Trimming cost V 4 bases and J 3 bases, with 15 bases left between them. The CDR3 sequence is CASSFGSGGYYGYTF. Here the CDR3 DNA reads TGTGCCAGCAGTTTTGGGAGCGGGGGTTACTATGGCTACACCTTC.

This clonotype has only a few counts. The genes are TRBV7-2 and TRBJ1-1; perhaps TRBD1 as D (5 bases). This CDR3 contains 15 residues. V gave up 5 bases and J gave up 6 bases, with 19 bases separating them. CDR1 and CDR2 from the germline V gene are SGHTA and FQGNSA. CDR3 sequence: CASSRNSGGVAEAFF. CDR3 coding DNA: TGTGCCAGCAGCCGCAATTCGGGGGGGGTGGCTGAAGCTTTCTTT.

This chain uses TRBV28 with TRBJ2-7, with 11 bases that match TRBD2. This CDR3 region has 15 residues. The germline V gene has CDR1 MDHEN and CDR2 SYDVKM. Trimming at V came to 7 bases and at J to 3 bases, leaving 8 bases not matched to a gene. CDR3 amino acids: CASTETSGTHYEQYF. The CDR3 DNA follows: TGTGCCAGCACCGAGACTAGCGGGACGCACTACGAGCAGTACTTC.

Many counts were recorded for this clonotype. The chain recombines TRBV27 with TRBJ2-7; a possible D gene is TRBD2 (5 bases). CDR1 is MNHEY and CDR2 is SMNVEV in the germline V gene (reference sequence). The CDR3 covers 13 residues. Trimming took 6 bases from V and 3 from J, leaving 12 bases between them. CDR3 protein: CASSGVWGYEQYF. The CDR3 nucleotides are TGTGCCAGCAGCGGGGTTTGGGGCTACGAGCAGTACTTC.

Details on this clonotype: A much larger clone differs by one base, so this may be a read error. The chain carries TRBV28 and TRBJ1-5; D may be TRBD1 (5 bases). Trimming took 6 bases from V and 0 from J, leaving 24 bases between them. This CDR3 comprises 19 residues. Per the germline V gene, CDR1 is MDHEN and CDR2 is SYDVKM. The chain's CDR3 is CASSTLGGSWGFSNQPQHF. CDR3 in DNA: TGTGCCAGCAGCACTCTCGGAGGCAGTTGGGGCTTTAGCAATCAGCCCCAGCATTTT.

The rearrangement joins TRBV6-1 to TRBJ2-2, with TRBD2 matching over 13 bases. CDR3 length equals 17 residues. Germline assignment: CDR1 MNHNS and CDR2 SASEGT. The junction had 6 bases not matched to a gene; V was cut back by 5 bases and J by 3 bases. The CDR3 bases are TGTGCCAGCAGTCGGACTAGCGGGAGACGATACACCGGGGAGCTGTTTTTT. It specifies CASSRTSGRRYTGELFF.

In its sample, this clonotype was seen many times. The chain combines TRBV28 with TRBJ1-2; D might be TRBD1 (5 bases). Trimming left V 4 bases short and J 4 bases short, with 13 bases between. Germline CDR1 MDHEN, CDR2 SYDVKM. The CDR3 contains 14 residues. This chain's CDR3 is CASSSRTSSYGYTF. Here the CDR3 DNA reads TGTGCCAGCAGTTCGCGGACATCTTCCTATGGCTACACCTTC.

This rearrangement joins TRBV30 to TRBJ2-1; 9 bases line up with TRBD2. CDR1 is GTSNPN and CDR2 is SVGIG in the germline V gene (reference sequence). J lost 5 bases, V lost 5 bases, and 13 bases had no gene match. There are 16 residues in the CDR3. The CDR3 loop is CAWRPSGTSWDNEQFF. DNA for the CDR3: TGTGCCTGGCGCCCGTCTGGGACTAGCTGGGACAATGAGCAGTTCTTC.

This clonotype was counted many times. This sequence joins TRBV6-7 and TRBJ2-7; 12 bases agree with TRBD2. TRBV6-7 is identified as an open reading frame with a role that is uncertain. This CDR3 region has 16 residues. V was clipped by 1 base and J by 7 bases; unmatched bases: 8. CDR3 in amino acids: CASSYCLAGGPREQYF. CDR3 nucleotide sequence: TGTGCCAGCAGTTACTGTCTAGCGGGAGGGCCGCGGGAGCAGTACTTC.

This clonotype was seen many times. The chain has TRBV28 and TRBJ2-6; 7 bases align to TRBD1. V was clipped by 5 bases and J by 2 bases; unmatched bases: 15. This CDR3 is 19 amino acids long. From germline, CDR1 is MDHEN and CDR2 SYDVKM. In DNA, the CDR3 is TGTGCCAGCAGTCCCACGGGACAGCTAAACCCCCCTGGGGCCAACGTCCTGACTTTC. It is translated as CASSPTGQLNPPGANVLTF.

The chain is built from TRBV5-1 and TRBJ2-7; TRBD2 aligns across 12 bases. The CDR3 runs 17 residues. Per germline, CDR1 SGHRS and CDR2 YFSETQ. V dropped 5 bases and J dropped 3; count of bases not matched to a gene: 12. The CDR3 DNA sequence: TGCGCCAGCAGGTACAAGACTAGCGGGAGTGGGAGCTACGAGCAGTACTTC. It yields the protein CASRYKTSGSGSYEQYF.

This clonotype appeared many times. CDR3 in amino acids: CASSQGPKETQYF. The CDR3 nucleotides read TGTGCCAGCAGCCAAGGGCCAAAGGAGACCCAGTACTTC. This sequence joins TRBV6-2 or TRBV6-3 and TRBJ2-5; D remains ambiguous. V was pared by 6 bases and J by 5 bases, with 13 bases between. Per the germline V gene, CDR1 is MNHEY and CDR2 is SVGEGT. CDR3 length: 13 residues.

This clonotype was observed at least ten times. This chain connects TRBV7-2 to TRBJ2-7, with D possibly being TRBD1 (5 bases). The CDR3 runs to 15 residues. From germline, CDR1 is SGHTA and CDR2 FQGNSA. The germline V and J ends were trimmed by 6 bases and 3 bases, with 18 bases remaining between them. The CDR3: CASRIGPQGFYEQYF. CDR3 nucleotide sequence: TGTGCCAGCAGAATCGGGCCCCAGGGCTTCTACGAGCAGTACTTC.

There are many counts of this clonotype. J is TRBJ1-1 and V is TRBV5-1; D gene unclear. The CDR3 has 15 residues. V was shortened by 0 bases and J by 5 bases, with 14 bases between the two germline ends. Germline V CDR1 and CDR2: SGHRS, YFSETQ. The CDR3 region has the DNA TGCGCCAGCAGCTTGGGGCCGGGATTAAGGACTGAAGCTTTCTTT. Encoded protein: CASSLGPGLRTEAFF.

This clonotype was recorded many times. The V gene is TRBV10-3, the J gene TRBJ1-1; the match to TRBD1 covers 7 bases. The CDR3 is 14 residues long. J was trimmed by 0 bases and V by 7 bases; bases with no gene match: 5. Germline V gives CDR1 ENHRY, CDR2 SYGVKD. The CDR3 here is CAINPTGMNTEAFF. CDR3 bases: TGTGCCATCAATCCGACAGGGATGAACACTGAAGCTTTCTTT.

This clonotype has a count of ten or more. The J gene is TRBJ1-3, the V gene TRBV30; D not resolved. Per germline, CDR1 GTSNPN and CDR2 SVGIG (reference sequence). V lost 5 bases, J lost 4 bases, and 12 bases lay in between. This CDR3 region has 13 residues. CDR3 protein: CAWGRPPGNTIYF. The CDR3 DNA sequence: TGTGCCTGGGGCCGTCCCCCAGGAAACACCATATATTTT.

This clonotype was picked up many times. V usage is TRBV11-3 and J usage is TRBJ2-5; TRBD1 agrees at 9 bases. CDR3 length equals 17 residues. Germline lookup yields CDR1 SGHNT and CDR2 YENEEA. V lost 2 bases to trimming and J lost 4 bases; unmatched junction nucleotides: 11. CDR3 residues: CASSLPGQGSKSETQYF. The CDR3 region has the DNA TGTGCCAGCAGCTTACCTGGACAGGGGAGTAAATCAGAGACCCAGTACTTC.

Many counts were recorded for this clonotype. The chain couples TRBV6-1 to TRBJ2-7; TRBD1 agrees at 7 bases. With 5 bases clipped from V and 7 bases from J, the junction kept 8 bases outside the gene matches. Germline V gene sequence: CDR1 MNHNS, CDR2 SASEGT. This CDR3 has 13 amino acids. The CDR3 protein is CASSPSLDREQYF. For the CDR3, the DNA is TGTGCCAGCAGTCCAAGCCTGGACAGGGAGCAGTACTTC.

There are a few counts of this clonotype. The J gene is TRBJ1-5, the V gene TRBV4-1; D unclear. CDR1 is MGHRA, CDR2 YSYEKL, per germline. Trimming took off 1 base at V and 3 bases at J, with 7 bases between the two ends. This CDR3 region has 14 residues. The chain's CDR3 is CASSQAEINQPQHF. The DNA for the CDR3 is TGCGCCAGCAGCCAAGCAGAAATCAATCAGCCCCAGCATTTT.

The table lists this clonotype with many counts. The gene calls are TRBV6-4 and TRBJ2-6, with 10 bases lining up with TRBD1. The length of the CDR3 is 12 residues. After removal of 4 bases from V and 12 bases from J, the junction contained 0 bases not matched to a gene. Per the germline V gene, CDR1 is MRHNA and CDR2 is SNTAGT. The CDR3 DNA reads as TGTGCCAGCAGTGGGACAGGGGGCGTCCTGACTTTC. Translating it yields CASSGTGGVLTF.

Ten or more counts support this clonotype. This sequence joins TRBV10-3 and TRBJ1-3; D is undetermined. The CDR3 loop spans 13 amino acids. The ends were cut back, 4 bases at V and 1 base at J, with 5 bases in the middle. Germline V lookup: CDR1 ENHRY, CDR2 SYGVKD. This CDR3 is CAISGTSGNTIYF. CDR3 DNA sequence: TGTGCCATCAGTGGAACATCTGGAAACACCATATATTTT.

The rearrangement links TRBV6-2 or TRBV6-3 to TRBJ1-1, with 7 bases aligning to TRBD1. The germline V gene has CDR1 MNHEY and CDR2 SVGEGT. CDR3 size: 21 residues. V gave up 5 bases and J gave up 0 bases; unmatched junction bases: 24. The CDR3: CASSHHRTGIIFRQMNTEAFF. The CDR3 nucleotides read TGTGCCAGCAGTCACCACCGGACAGGTATTATCTTCCGCCAAATGAACACTGAAGCTTTCTTT.

In this sample, this clonotype turned up once. V gene TRBV19 combines with J gene TRBJ2-2, with 10 bases identical to TRBD2. CDR1 is LNHDA and CDR2 is SQIVND in the germline V gene (reference sequence). J was trimmed by 5 bases and V by 4 bases; bases with no gene match: 7. The CDR3 covers 16 residues. CDR3 coding DNA: TGTGCCAGTAGTAGCGTAGCGGGAGGCCGAACCGGGGAGCTGTTTTTT. This gives the protein CASSSVAGGRTGELFF.

J is TRBJ2-2 and V is TRBV19; 11 bases align to TRBD2. Germline loops: CDR1 LNHDA, CDR2 SQIVND (reference sequence). The ends lost 9 bases at V and 5 bases at J; junction bases unmatched: 17. This CDR3 is 18 amino acids long. The chain's CDR3 is CASTSRGTSGRRTGELFF. The CDR3 DNA reads TGTGCCAGCACCTCCCGCGGCACTAGCGGGAGAAGAACCGGGGAGCTGTTTTTT. Combining the CDR3 with reference TRBV19 and TRBJ2-2 gives the whole variable domain DGGITQSPKYLFRKEGQNVTLSCEQNLNHDAMYWYRQDPGQGLRLIYYSQIVNDFQKGDIAEGYSVSREKKESFPLTVTSAQKNPTAFYLCASTSRGTSGRRTGELFFGEGSRLTVL.